These T cell receptor beta chains were read from a single sample in a study of T-cell reconstitution after alpha-beta-depleted transplantation in children. A single record per CDR3 protein comes from TCRdb applying MiXCR to the PCR reads. The sample holds about 580,000 distinct CDR3 sequences, 23% seen once. Sequenced material: PBMCs, mostly from graft donor cells, taken 360 days after TCRalphabeta/CD19-depleted stem cell transplant. The receptors originated from a boy younger than two who had a stem cell transplant for acute myeloid leukemia, so the T cells may come from the graft donor. CDR3s include the opening cysteine and the closing phenylalanine or tryptophan. A D gene is named only where the DNA matches it firmly. Clone size is given for some rows only: seen once, a few or many times, or a class if the clone is expanded.

>TRBD2|.|TRBV14|TRBJ2-1
CASSQGRGGGALNEQFF
TGTGCCAGCAGCCAAGGTCGAGGCGGGGGGGCACTCAATGAGCAGTTCTTC
>.|few|TRBV6-5|TRBJ2-7
CASSYSLSSYEQYF
TGTGCCAGCAGTTACTCTCTCAGCTCCTACGAGCAGTACTTC
>TRBD1|many|TRBV20-1|TRBJ1-4
CSARGGGGLEKLFF
TGCAGTGCTAGAGGAGGGGGCGGATTGGAAAAACTGTTTTTT
>.|many|TRBV12-3/TRBV12-4|TRBJ2-1
CASSLLSEQFF
TGTGCCAGCAGTTTGTTGAGTGAGCAGTTCTTC
>TRBD1|.|TRBV11-2|TRBJ2-3
CASSLQGAGTDTQYF
TGTGCCAGCAGCTTGCAGGGGGCAGGGACAGATACGCAGTATTTT
>.|few|TRBV15|TRBJ1-1
CAATSRENTEAFF
TGTGCCGCGACAAGCAGGGAGAACACTGAAGCTTTCTTT
>.|few|TRBV15|TRBJ2-3
CATSRTDLPQLQYF
TGTGCCACCAGCAGGACCGATCTTCCCCAATTGCAGTATTTT
>.|.|TRBV27|TRBJ1-1
CASSLDRWGQSTEAFF
TGTGCCAGCAGTTTGGATAGATGGGGGCAGAGCACTGAAGCTTTCTTT
>.|few|TRBV7-9|TRBJ1-1
CASSLEGTRAEAFF
TGTGCCAGCAGCTTAGAGGGAACAAGGGCAGAAGCTTTCTTT
>.|.|TRBV5-1|TRBJ2-1
CASSLEARVNEQFF
TGCGCCAGCAGCTTGGAGGCGCGCGTCAATGAGCAGTTCTTC
>.|many|TRBV20-1|TRBJ2-5
CSAGRGLGETQYF
TGCAGTGCTGGCCGGGGGCTGGGAGAGACCCAGTACTTC
>.|few|TRBV24-1|TRBJ2-1
CATSRTDNNEQFF
TGTGCCACCAGTCGGACAGACAACAATGAGCAGTTCTTC
>.|.|TRBV28|TRBJ2-3
CASRRPWGPDTQYF
TGTGCCAGCAGGAGGCCATGGGGTCCAGATACGCAGTATTTT
>.|many|TRBV29-1|TRBJ1-1
CSARGGDTVRGTEAFF
TGCAGCGCTAGAGGCGGGGACACCGTTAGGGGCACTGAAGCTTTCTTT
>.|.|TRBV6-5|TRBJ2-7
CASSYSLGDYEQYF
TGTGCCAGCAGTTACTCTCTGGGTGACTACGAGCAGTACTTC
>.|.|TRBV7-9|TRBJ1-1
CASSLGAQKMNTEAFF
TGTGCCAGCAGCTTAGGGGCACAGAAAATGAACACTGAAGCTTTCTTT
>TRBD2|few|TRBV20-1|TRBJ2-3
CSASIERGDTQYF
TGCAGTGCTAGTATTGAGCGGGGAGATACGCAGTATTTT
>.|few|TRBV6-1|TRBJ1-5
CATRSRSGNQPQHF
TGTGCCACCCGTAGCAGGTCGGGCAATCAGCCCCAGCATTTT
>TRBD1|.|TRBV4-3|TRBJ2-7
CASSQVLRQGSYEQYF
TGCGCCAGCAGCCAAGTCTTGAGACAGGGCTCCTACGAGCAGTACTTC
>TRBD1|.|TRBV11-2|TRBJ2-1
CASSSLRNRGPNEQFF
TGTGCCAGCAGCTCCTTGAGAAACAGGGGCCCCAATGAGCAGTTCTTC
>TRBD2|many|TRBV4-3|TRBJ2-2
CASSQDLGLDNTGELFF
TGCGCCAGCAGCCAAGATTTGGGACTAGATAACACCGGGGAGCTGTTTTTT
>.|.|TRBV20-1|TRBJ2-4
CSAPDLLAKNIQYF
TGCAGTGCACCGGATCTCCTAGCCAAAAACATTCAGTACTTC
>.|many|TRBV6-5|TRBJ1-5
CASSYSGDGNQPQHF
TGTGCCAGCAGTTACTCTGGGGACGGCAATCAGCCCCAGCATTTT
>.|many|TRBV5-5|TRBJ2-3
CASSSPGWRDTDTQYF
TGTGCCAGCAGCTCGCCGGGCTGGCGGGACACAGATACGCAGTATTTT
>.|few|TRBV24-1|TRBJ2-1
CATAARGSNEQFF
TGTGCCACGGCAGCCCGGGGGAGCAATGAGCAGTTCTTC
>TRBD1|many|TRBV7-9|TRBJ2-5
CASSADRGKEETQYF
TGTGCCAGCAGCGCCGACAGGGGTAAAGAGGAGACCCAGTACTTC
>.|many|TRBV7-2|TRBJ1-5
CASSPEQYSNQPQHF
TGTGCCAGCAGCCCCGAACAGTATAGCAATCAGCCCCAGCATTTT
>.|many|TRBV29-1|TRBJ2-1
CSVEDPAGSRNEQFF
TGCAGCGTTGAAGATCCGGCAGGGAGCCGAAATGAGCAGTTCTTC
>.|many|TRBV29-1|TRBJ2-7
CSAAPTGFGDEQYF
TGCAGCGCCGCCCCCACAGGTTTTGGGGACGAGCAGTACTTC
>.|few|TRBV13|TRBJ2-1
CASSFWGSNEQFF
TGTGCCAGCAGCTTTTGGGGAAGCAATGAGCAGTTCTTC